This entry lists 20 T cell receptor beta chains sequenced from one sample in a study of cytotoxic CD8 clonotypes in ibrutinib-treated CLL. Profiled with immunoSEQ multiplex PCR; TCRdb holds only in-frame clones, not every one. Of fewer than 200,000 clones detected, under 90% appear once; the ten largest clones hold 4.6%. The sequencing used PBMCs, collected after 24 months of ibrutinib treatment. These receptors all stem from a human donor with chronic lymphocytic leukemia.

This clone was detected only a few times. This chain uses TRBV11-1 with TRBJ2-7, with D possibly matching TRBD1 (5 bases). Germline-derived CDR1 and CDR2 are SGHAT and FQDESV (reference sequence). The V gene lost 5 bases and the J gene lost 3 bases, with 11 bases spanning the gap. The length of the CDR3 is 13 residues. The CDR3 DNA sequence: TGTGCCAGCAGCCCTAGGGGCAGCTACGAGCAGTACTTC. This gives the protein CASSPRGSYEQYF.

The rearrangement joins TRBV9 to TRBJ2-5; TRBD2 matches at 12 bases. The CDR3 spans 16 residues. V trimming: 6 bases; J trimming: 4 bases; junction bases outside the gene matches: 10. CDR1 is SGDLS, CDR2 YYNGEE, per germline. The CDR3 reads CASTRGRGLAGETQYF. DNA of the CDR3: TGTGCCAGCACCCGCGGGAGGGGACTAGCGGGAGAGACCCAGTACTTC. Full variable domain (outside the CDR3, taken from reference TRBV9 and TRBJ2-5): DSGVTQTPKHLITATGQRVTLRCSPRSGDLSVYWYQQSLDQGLQFLIQYYNGEERAKGNILERFSAQQFPDLHSELNLSSLELGDSALYFCASTRGRGLAGETQYFGPGTRLLVL.

This rearrangement joins TRBV2 to TRBJ1-2; the match to TRBD1 covers 9 bases. Germline V lookup: CDR1 SNHLY, CDR2 FYNNEI. The CDR3 sequence is 13 residues long. Trimming took 5 bases from V and 4 from J; bases not matched to a gene: 2. CDR3 nucleotides: TGTGCCAGCAGTCAACAGGGGGCCTATGGCTACACCTTC. This encodes CASSQQGAYGYTF.

The gene calls are TRBV5-1 and TRBJ1-5; D not certain. The CDR3 is 14 amino acids. CDR1 SGHRS and CDR2 YFSETQ come from the germline V gene. Trimming removed 7 bases from V and 5 bases from J, with 16 bases in between. CDR3 nucleotides: TGCGCCAGCCGGCTTACGGTTATGGATCAGCCCCAGCATTTT. It translates to CASRLTVMDQPQHF.

V and J are TRBV5-1 and TRBJ2-2; D uncertain. The CDR3 runs to 15 residues. Per germline, CDR1 SGHRS and CDR2 YFSETQ. V lost 0 bases, J lost 5 bases, and 11 bases lay in between. The DNA for the CDR3 is TGCGCCAGCAGCTTGGTAGTTATCGGGACCGGGGAGCTGTTTTTT. The encoded protein is CASSLVVIGTGELFF.

This chain uses TRBV25-1 with TRBJ2-3; D is ambiguous. This CDR3 has 12 residues. Germline CDR1 is MGHDK and CDR2 is SYGVNS. V was pared by 10 bases and J by 6 bases, with 14 bases between. CDR3 protein: CATKLAGDTQYF. The CDR3 coding sequence is TGTGCCACCAAACTCGCCGGGGATACGCAGTATTTT.

The CDR3 reads CASSPTGIAGELFF. The CDR3 DNA sequence: TGTGCCAGCAGCCCGACAGGGATAGCCGGGGAGCTGTTTTTT. This chain uses TRBV7-3 with TRBJ2-2; 7 nucleotides match TRBD1. V was pared by 5 bases and J by 6 bases, with 6 bases of the junction left unmatched. The germline V gene encodes CDR1 SGHTA and CDR2 FQGTGA. The CDR3 loop spans 14 amino acids.

This chain uses TRBV10-3 with TRBJ1-6; 7 nucleotides match TRBD1. Germline V gene data show CDR1 as ENHRY and CDR2 as SYGVKD. The V segment lost 5 bases and the J segment 7 bases; nucleotides outside the gene matches: 14. This CDR3 spans 17 amino acids. In DNA form, the CDR3 reads TGTGCCATCAGTCGGAGGAACTCCGGGACAGAGAATTCACCCCTCCACTTT. Amino acid sequence: CAISRRNSGTENSPLHF.

The table lists this clone with a count of one. The rearrangement joins TRBV9 to TRBJ2-1; 8 bases are shared with TRBD2. The CDR3 extends over 15 amino acids. V shed 1 base and J 6 bases; nucleotides not matched to a gene: 6. The germline gives CDR1 SGDLS, CDR2 YYNGEE. Written as DNA, the CDR3 is TGTGCCAGCAGCGTACGGTCGGGGGGGCTCAATGAGCAGTTCTTC. This encodes CASSVRSGGLNEQFF.

The J gene is TRBJ2-7, the V gene TRBV6-5, with D possibly called TRBD1 or TRBD2 (7 bases each). Germline CDR1 MNHEY, CDR2 SVGAGI. Trimming shortened V by 8 bases and J by 2 bases, and 16 bases separated the two germline ends. CDR3 length: 14 amino acids. This chain's CDR3 is CASSLTGRAYEQYF. As DNA, the CDR3 is TGTGCCAGCTCGTTGACAGGGAGGGCCTACGAGCAGTACTTC.

This chain uses TRBV7-2 with TRBJ2-3; 11 bases are shared with TRBD2. The CDR3 contains 14 residues. V lost 4 bases, J lost 7 bases, and 4 bases stayed unmatched. The germline V gene encodes CDR1 SGHTA and CDR2 FQGNSA. The CDR3 DNA reads as TGTGCCAGCAGCTCTACTAGCGGGAGACATACGCAGTATTTT. Translated: CASSSTSGRHTQYF. The full variable domain, completed using reference TRBV7-2 and TRBJ2-3, is GAGVSQSPSNKVTEKGKDVELRCDPISGHTALYWYRQSLGQGLEFLIYFQGNSAPDKSGLPSDRFSAERTGGSVSTLTIQRTQQEDSAVYLCASSSTSGRHTQYFGPGTRLTVL.

This chain uses TRBV4-2 with TRBJ2-1; a weak D match, TRBD2 (5 bases). The V end lost 4 bases, the J end lost 5 bases, and 15 bases lay between the germline ends. CDR1 is LGHNA and CDR2 is YNFKEQ in the germline V gene. CDR3 length: 15 amino acids. The CDR3 DNA is TGTGCCAGCAGCCGAGGCGATAGCGAGCACAATGAGCAGTTCTTC. Its protein product is CASSRGDSEHNEQFF.

The V gene is TRBV28, the J gene TRBJ2-2; D could derive from TRBD1 or TRBD2 (6 bases each). Germline assignment: CDR1 MDHEN and CDR2 SYDVKM. This CDR3 has 14 amino acids. Deletions cut 7 bases from V and 5 bases from J, with 14 bases between. Here the CDR3 reads CASTYGGGTGELFF. Here the CDR3 DNA reads TGTGCCAGCACCTATGGAGGGGGGACCGGGGAGCTGTTTTTT.

V and J are TRBV5-4 and TRBJ2-7; D unresolved. The CDR3 consists of 13 residues. Germline V gene data show CDR1 as SGHNT and CDR2 as YYREEE (reference sequence). V gave up 0 bases and J gave up 1 base, with 5 bases separating them. Here the CDR3 DNA reads TGTGCCAGCAGCTTGGAGGTTTCCTACGAGCAGTACTTC. It codes for CASSLEVSYEQYF.

This chain joins TRBV5-1 and TRBJ2-7; D perhaps matches TRBD1 (6 bases). Deletions cut 1 base from V and 3 bases from J, with 14 bases between. CDR1 and CDR2 (germline): SGHRS, YFSETQ. The length of the CDR3 is 15 residues. CDR3 residues: CASSLSSTGHYEQYF. The CDR3 nucleotides read TGCGCCAGCAGCTTGTCGTCGACAGGTCACTACGAGCAGTACTTC.

The chain uses TRBV30 and TRBJ2-3; 9 bases are shared with TRBD1. V dropped 1 base and J dropped 8; count of bases not matched to a gene: 1. The CDR3 covers 12 residues. The germline V gene encodes CDR1 GTSNPN and CDR2 SVGIG (reference sequence). CDR3 coding DNA: TGTGCCTGGAGTGGACAGGGGGGTACGCAGTATTTT. Encoded protein: CAWSGQGGTQYF. The full variable domain, with the rest looked up from reference TRBV30 and TRBJ2-3, is SQTIHQWPATLVQPVGSPLSLECTVEGTSNPNLYWYRQAAGRGLQLLFYSVGIGQISSEVPQNLSASRPQDRQFILSSKKLLLSDSGFYLCAWSGQGGTQYFGPGTRLTVL.

The V gene is TRBV4-3, the J gene TRBJ2-6; 8 nucleotides match TRBD1. J was trimmed by 0 bases and V by 4 bases; bases with no gene match: 5. This CDR3 contains 17 residues. CDR1 is LGHNA and CDR2 is YSLEER in the germline V gene. Here the CDR3 DNA reads TGCGCCAGCAGCCCAGGACAGGGCCTCTCTGGGGCCAACGTCCTGACTTTC. It translates to CASSPGQGLSGANVLTF.

The CDR3 protein is CASSLRLAGGRGEQFF. In nucleotides, the CDR3 is TGTGCCAGCAGCTTGAGGCTAGCGGGAGGAAGGGGTGAGCAGTTCTTC. The chain joins TRBV7-2 to TRBJ2-1; TRBD2 matches 11 bases. The CDR3 is made up of 16 amino acids. V shed 3 bases and J 9 bases; nucleotides not matched to a gene: 10. Per the germline V gene, CDR1 is SGHTA and CDR2 is FQGNSA.

The chain carries TRBV28 and TRBJ2-7; no definite D call. Germline CDR1 MDHEN, CDR2 SYDVKM. The CDR3 extends over 13 amino acids. Trimming left V 4 bases short and J 6 bases short, with 13 bases between. This CDR3 reads CASSSLPVREQYF. CDR3 nucleotides: TGTGCCAGCAGTTCGCTCCCCGTTCGCGAGCAGTACTTC.

This rearrangement joins TRBV6-1 to TRBJ2-7; perhaps D is TRBD1 or TRBD2 (5 bases each). Trimming left V 1 base short and J 3 bases short, with 10 bases between. This CDR3 has 14 residues. CDR1 is MNHNS, CDR2 SASEGT, per germline. The CDR3 coding sequence is TGTGCCAGCAGTGAAGGGGGACGGCTCTACGAGCAGTACTTC. Translated, it gives CASSEGGRLYEQYF.